The subject of this entry is one T cell receptor beta chain. These data originate in a study of blood T cell repertoires in COVID-19. Whole-study context: Researchers got acute and convalescent COVID-19 samples from the United States, Italy and Spain. The cDNA or gDNA used as material had been derived from T cells, B-cell-depleted T cells, or PBMCs.

The V end was cut by 3 bases, the J end by 6 bases, with 11 bases between. The CDR3 contains 13 residues. Germline V gene data show CDR1 as MDHEN and CDR2 as SYDVKM. Per the authors' pipeline: Nucleated cell number was recorded as an estimate derived from reference gene primer amplification. Profiling relied on immunoSEQ multiplex PCR, and the TCRdb table lists in-frame clones only, not all of them. V, J and clone size are those of that table, while D and trimming were read from the DNA. The data show 140,000 to 150,000 clones, about 85% seen once. The sequenced material came from peripheral blood. The receptor was isolated from a human donor in a cohort sampled during active COVID-19. The chain uses TRBV28 and TRBJ1-2, with D perhaps TRBD1 (6 bases). This chain's CDR3 is CASSLGARDGYTF. The CDR3 bases are TGTGCCAGCAGTTTGGGGGCTAGGGATGGCTACACCTTC.